A single sample gave rise to the 9 T cell receptor beta chains below, sequenced in a study of shared clonotypes between healthy human individuals. Method: immunoSEQ multiplex PCR; TCRdb's copy keeps in-frame clones and lacks some. Of 2,500,000 or so clones in the sample, under 95% were seen once. Material: naive CD4+ T cells from PBMCs. This sample's subset: CD45RA+ positively selected. Receptors were obtained from a man aged 18 to 29 in good health. Some clones in this sample may be carry-over from other donors' samples.

This clone has a single count. The chain recombines TRBV6-1 with TRBJ1-5, with no clear D. The V gene's germline CDR1 is MNHNS and CDR2 SASEGT. The CDR3 runs 17 residues. V lost 3 bases and J lost 1, with 16 bases in between. The CDR3 region has the DNA TGTGCCAGCAGTGATCAATTCGGAGGAGGAAGCAATCAGCCCCAGCATTTT. As protein: CASSDQFGGGSNQPQHF.

The chain recombines TRBV7-9 with TRBJ2-6; D possibly matches TRBD1 or TRBD2 (6 bases each). Trimming cost V 2 bases and J 0 bases, with 14 bases left between them. CDR3 size: 18 residues. Germline CDR1 is SEHNR and CDR2 is FQNEAQ (reference sequence). CDR3 residues: CASSLSGGLVSGANVLTF. CDR3 coding DNA: TGTGCCAGCAGCTTATCTGGGGGGCTGGTCTCTGGGGCCAACGTCCTGACTTTC.

As concerns this clone: Other DNA sequences of this sample code for an identical CDR3. V gene TRBV7-2 combines with J gene TRBJ1-2, with D perhaps matching TRBD1 (5 bases). Per the germline V gene, CDR1 is SGHTA and CDR2 is FQGNSA. V gave up 1 base and J gave up 8 bases, with 8 bases separating them. The CDR3 runs 12 residues. DNA of the CDR3: TGTGCCAGCAGCTTAGTAGGGGTAGGCTACACCTTC. Protein product: CASSLVGVGYTF.

The genes are TRBV4-1 and TRBJ2-5; 10 bases match TRBD1. The CDR3 is 16 amino acids. The germline CDR1 and CDR2 sequences are MGHRA and YSYEKL. The V segment lost 3 bases and the J segment 5 bases; nucleotides outside the gene matches: 9. The CDR3 DNA reads TGCGCCAGCAGCCAGATGCCGACAGGGGGCTTGGAGACCCAGTACTTC. Its translation: CASSQMPTGGLETQYF.

Details on this clone: Other DNA sequences in the same sample also yield this CDR3. V gene TRBV2 combines with J gene TRBJ1-5; tentatively, D is TRBD1 (5 bases). This CDR3 contains 15 residues. V was shortened by 0 bases and J by 2 bases, with 8 bases between the two germline ends. Germline values: CDR1 SNHLY, CDR2 FYNNEI. The CDR3 loop is CASSEARGGNQPQHF. CDR3 sequence (DNA): TGTGCCAGCAGTGAAGCCCGGGGGGGCAATCAGCCCCAGCATTTT.

This clone was seen a single time. The CDR3 loop is CASSVGLAGYYEQYF. CDR3 bases: TGTGCCAGCAGCGTGGGCCTAGCGGGGTACTACGAGCAGTACTTC. The chain links TRBV9 to TRBJ2-7; 9 nucleotides match TRBD2. After removal of 2 bases from V and 3 bases from J, the junction contained 6 bases not matched to a gene. CDR1 is SGDLS, CDR2 YYNGEE, per germline. This CDR3 is built from 15 residues.

The V gene is TRBV6-6, the J gene TRBJ2-1; unclear D gene. V gave up 8 bases and J gave up 2 bases, with 16 bases separating them. The CDR3 covers 15 residues. The germline V gene encodes CDR1 MNHNY and CDR2 SVGAGI (reference sequence). The CDR3 region is CASQIVPAAYNEQFF. The CDR3 DNA sequence: TGTGCCAGCCAGATTGTCCCCGCGGCCTACAATGAGCAGTTCTTC.

The chain uses TRBV27 and TRBJ1-2, with 10 bases matching TRBD1. The V gene's germline CDR1 is MNHEY and CDR2 SMNVEV (reference sequence). The CDR3 runs to 15 residues. With 5 bases clipped from V and 6 bases from J, the junction kept 9 bases outside the gene matches. This CDR3 reads CASSLRTGGRHGYTF. The CDR3 DNA reads as TGTGCCAGCAGTCTACGGACAGGGGGGCGACATGGCTACACCTTC.

V is TRBV6-5 and J is TRBJ2-2; 7 bases align to TRBD2. The CDR3 is made up of 15 amino acids. Germline-derived CDR1 and CDR2 are MNHEY and SVGAGI. V lost 6 bases, J lost 0 bases, and 4 bases stayed unmatched. CDR3 coding DNA: TGTGCCAGCAGATTCGGACTAGCGAACACCGGGGAGCTGTTTTTT. Its protein product is CASRFGLANTGELFF.